Listed below are T cell receptor beta chains from one sample, sequenced in a study of blood T cell repertoires in COVID-19. Profiled with immunoSEQ multiplex PCR; TCRdb holds only in-frame clones, not every one. The table shows 400,000 or so clones, with 70% to 90% occurring only once. Sequencing was done on a sample of peripheral blood. All receptors derive from a man aged 18 to 29 with COVID-19, enrolled during active disease. CDR3s include the opening cysteine and the closing phenylalanine or tryptophan. The D gene is left open where the match is weak. The size entry is marked missing in some rows and otherwise reads once, few, many or a size class.

J gene: TRBJ2-7; clone size: NA; V gene: TRBV7-8; D gene: NA; CDR3 DNA: TGTGCCAGCAGCCTAAGTGGGGGCACCTACGAGCAGTACTTC; CDR3 protein: CASSLSGGTYEQYF
J gene: TRBJ2-5; clone size: NA; V gene: TRBV7-9; D gene: NA; CDR3 DNA: TGTGCCAGCAGCTTAGAGCGGGCTCTTACGTACCAAGAGACCCAGTACTTC; CDR3 protein: CASSLERALTYQETQYF
J gene: TRBJ2-3; clone size: NA; V gene: TRBV9; D gene: NA; CDR3 DNA: TGTGCCAGCAGCGTAGAAGCAGGGCGCACAGATACGCAGTATTTT; CDR3 protein: CASSVEAGRTDTQYF
J gene: TRBJ1-3; clone size: NA; V gene: TRBV19; D gene: NA; CDR3 DNA: TGTGCCAGTAGTCTCGACAGGAATTCTGGAAACACCATATATTTT; CDR3 protein: CASSLDRNSGNTIYF
J gene: TRBJ1-6; clone size: NA; V gene: TRBV5-8; D gene: TRBD1; CDR3 DNA: TGTGCCAGCAGCTTTCTCCTGACAGGGAGGTCCGATAATTCACCCCTCCACTTT; CDR3 protein: CASSFLLTGRSDNSPLHF
J gene: TRBJ1-6; clone size: NA; V gene: TRBV7-9; D gene: NA; CDR3 DNA: TGTGCCAGCAGTGCCGACAGATATAATTCACCCCTCCACTTT; CDR3 protein: CASSADRYNSPLHF
J gene: TRBJ2-7; clone size: NA; V gene: TRBV29-1; D gene: TRBD1; CDR3 DNA: TGCAGCGTGTATCGCGACAGGGGCGAGCAGTACTTC; CDR3 protein: CSVYRDRGEQYF
J gene: TRBJ2-1; clone size: NA; V gene: TRBV7-3; D gene: TRBD2; CDR3 DNA: TGTGCCAGCAGCTTAAGTCCTGGACTAGCGGGGGGTGAGCAGTTCTTC; CDR3 protein: CASSLSPGLAGGEQFF
J gene: TRBJ1-1; clone size: NA; V gene: TRBV30; D gene: NA; CDR3 DNA: TGTGCCTGGATTAGCACCAACTTGAACACTGAAGCTTTCTTT; CDR3 protein: CAWISTNLNTEAFF
J gene: TRBJ2-7; clone size: NA; V gene: TRBV7-2; D gene: TRBD1; CDR3 DNA: TGTGCCAGCAGCTTACAGGGGGTCACTACCTACGAGCAGTACTTC; CDR3 protein: CASSLQGVTTYEQYF
J gene: TRBJ2-1; clone size: NA; V gene: TRBV4-2; D gene: NA; CDR3 DNA: TGTGCCAGCAGGGGGTTCGGGGGCAATGAGCAGTTCTTC; CDR3 protein: CASRGFGGNEQFF
J gene: TRBJ1-2; clone size: NA; V gene: TRBV6-5; D gene: NA; CDR3 DNA: TGTGCCAGCAGTTTGAGAGAACGGGGCTATGGCTACACCTTC; CDR3 protein: CASSLRERGYGYTF
J gene: TRBJ2-3; clone size: NA; V gene: TRBV24-1; D gene: TRBD1; CDR3 DNA: TGTGCCACCGCAGGGACAGGGAACACAGATACGCAGTATTTT; CDR3 protein: CATAGTGNTDTQYF
J gene: TRBJ2-2; clone size: NA; V gene: TRBV2; D gene: NA; CDR3 DNA: TGTGCCAGCAGTGCGGGGACCGGGGAGCTGTTTTTT; CDR3 protein: CASSAGTGELFF
J gene: TRBJ2-7; clone size: NA; V gene: TRBV3-1/TRBV3-2; D gene: NA; CDR3 DNA: TGTGCCAGCAGCCAAGCCAGGGGCCCCTACGAGCAGTACTTC; CDR3 protein: CASSQARGPYEQYF
J gene: TRBJ1-2; clone size: NA; V gene: TRBV10-1; D gene: NA; CDR3 DNA: TGCGCCAGCAGTGAGTCTAAGGGAGGGGGCTACACCTTC; CDR3 protein: CASSESKGGGYTF
J gene: TRBJ1-2; clone size: few; V gene: TRBV5-5; D gene: NA; CDR3 DNA: TGTGCCAGCAGCGTATACAGGGAAGGCTATGGCTACACCTTC; CDR3 protein: CASSVYREGYGYTF
J gene: TRBJ1-3; clone size: NA; V gene: TRBV25-1; D gene: NA; CDR3 DNA: TGTGCCAGCAGTGAACAGGGCCCTGGAAACACCATATATTTT; CDR3 protein: CASSEQGPGNTIYF
J gene: TRBJ2-7; clone size: few; V gene: TRBV4-1; D gene: NA; CDR3 DNA: TGCGCCAGCAGCCAAGAAGAGACAGGCGCATCCTACGAGCAGTACTTC; CDR3 protein: CASSQEETGASYEQYF
J gene: TRBJ1-1; clone size: NA; V gene: TRBV19; D gene: NA; CDR3 DNA: TGTGCCAGTAGGGATACCAGGGACTTTGGAGCTTTCTTT; CDR3 protein: CASRDTRDFGAFF
J gene: TRBJ1-3; clone size: NA; V gene: TRBV19; D gene: NA; CDR3 DNA: TGTGCCAGTAGTACTTCACAGGGAATAGGCTCTGGAAACACCATATATTTT; CDR3 protein: CASSTSQGIGSGNTIYF
J gene: TRBJ2-1; clone size: NA; V gene: TRBV7-9; D gene: TRBD2; CDR3 DNA: TGTGCCAGCGGGAGGGCCCGCGGGACCTACAATGAGCAGTTCTTC; CDR3 protein: CASGRARGTYNEQFF
J gene: TRBJ2-3; clone size: once; V gene: TRBV7-3; D gene: NA; CDR3 DNA: TGTGCCAGCAGCCCTCAACAGGCAGATACGCAGTATTTT; CDR3 protein: CASSPQQADTQYF
J gene: TRBJ2-6; clone size: NA; V gene: TRBV2; D gene: TRBD1; CDR3 DNA: TGTGCCAGCAGCGCCGGGACAGGCGTATCTGGGGCCAACGTCCTGACTTTC; CDR3 protein: CASSAGTGVSGANVLTF
J gene: TRBJ1-1; clone size: NA; V gene: TRBV19; D gene: NA; CDR3 DNA: TGTGCCAGTAGTACCTTAGGAGGTTTCGACACTGAAGCTTTCTTT; CDR3 protein: CASSTLGGFDTEAFF
J gene: TRBJ1-3; clone size: NA; V gene: TRBV5-4; D gene: NA; CDR3 DNA: TGTGCCAGCAGCTTAGAGGGCTCTGGAAACACCATATATTTT; CDR3 protein: CASSLEGSGNTIYF
J gene: TRBJ2-1; clone size: NA; V gene: TRBV18; D gene: NA; CDR3 DNA: TGTGCCAGCTCAAGCTTAGTAGCCTCCTACAATGAGCAGTTCTTC; CDR3 protein: CASSSLVASYNEQFF
J gene: TRBJ2-3; clone size: NA; V gene: TRBV5-4; D gene: NA; CDR3 DNA: TGTGCCAGCAGTCTACGGACAGACACAGATACGCAGTATTTT; CDR3 protein: CASSLRTDTDTQYF
J gene: TRBJ2-7; clone size: NA; V gene: TRBV2; D gene: NA; CDR3 DNA: TGTGCCAGCAGTGAAAACGGGTTTTACGAGCAGTACTTC; CDR3 protein: CASSENGFYEQYF
J gene: TRBJ2-5; clone size: once; V gene: TRBV6-1; D gene: TRBD2; CDR3 DNA: TGTGCCAGCAGTGAAGCGACTAGCCAAACGGGGGAGACCCAGTACTTC; CDR3 protein: CASSEATSQTGETQYF
J gene: TRBJ1-6; clone size: once; V gene: TRBV19; D gene: NA; CDR3 DNA: TGTGCCAGTAGTATAGATTGGACAGAAGCCTATAATTCACCCCTCCACTTT; CDR3 protein: CASSIDWTEAYNSPLHF
J gene: TRBJ2-7; clone size: NA; V gene: TRBV3-1/TRBV3-2; D gene: NA; CDR3 DNA: TGTGCCAGCAGCCGGACATACGAGCAGTACTTC; CDR3 protein: CASSRTYEQYF
J gene: TRBJ2-5; clone size: NA; V gene: TRBV10-3; D gene: NA; CDR3 DNA: TGTGCCATCAGTGAAACGGGAGAGGGATGGGAGACCCAGTACTTC; CDR3 protein: CAISETGEGWETQYF
J gene: TRBJ2-5; clone size: NA; V gene: TRBV9; D gene: NA; CDR3 DNA: TGTGCCAGCAGCGTCCCTCAAGAGACCCAGTACTTC; CDR3 protein: CASSVPQETQYF
J gene: TRBJ1-1; clone size: once; V gene: TRBV12-5; D gene: TRBD1; CDR3 DNA: TGTGCTAGTGGTTTGACCCCCACAGGGGCTGATTCGGTAACCGAAGCTTTCTTT; CDR3 protein: CASGLTPTGADSVTEAFF
J gene: TRBJ2-1; clone size: NA; V gene: TRBV27; D gene: TRBD1; CDR3 DNA: TGTGCCAGCAGCGTGACAGGGACGGGTGAGCAGTTCTTC; CDR3 protein: CASSVTGTGEQFF
J gene: TRBJ1-4; clone size: NA; V gene: TRBV5-1; D gene: NA; CDR3 DNA: TGCGCCAGCAGCCCTTACTCCCTGCCGGGGACTAATGAAAAACTGTTTTTT; CDR3 protein: CASSPYSLPGTNEKLFF
J gene: TRBJ2-7; clone size: once; V gene: TRBV2; D gene: TRBD2; CDR3 DNA: TGTGCCAGCGAGGTCCAGAGTAACGTTCGGGCGGGAGCGGGTGAGCAGTACTTC; CDR3 protein: CASEVQSNVRAGAGEQYF
J gene: TRBJ2-3; clone size: NA; V gene: TRBV6-4; D gene: TRBD2; CDR3 DNA: TGTGCCAGCAGTGACGTGGGGACTAGCGGATGCACAGATACGCAGTATTTT; CDR3 protein: CASSDVGTSGCTDTQYF
J gene: TRBJ2-1; clone size: NA; V gene: TRBV14; D gene: TRBD2; CDR3 DNA: TGTGCCAGCAGCCTTCTAGCGGGAGTAATAAATGAGCAGTTCTTC; CDR3 protein: CASSLLAGVINEQFF
J gene: TRBJ2-2; clone size: NA; V gene: TRBV6-6; D gene: TRBD2; CDR3 DNA: TGTGCCAGCAGTCCACCTAAACTAGCGGGAGTAACTGGGGAGCTGTTTTTT; CDR3 protein: CASSPPKLAGVTGELFF
J gene: TRBJ2-1; clone size: NA; V gene: TRBV25-1; D gene: NA; CDR3 DNA: TGTGCCATAGAGCGGAGGGGAAGGTACAATGAGCAGTTCTTC; CDR3 protein: CAIERRGRYNEQFF
J gene: TRBJ1-1; clone size: NA; V gene: TRBV2; D gene: TRBD1; CDR3 DNA: TGTGCCAGCAGTGCGATGACAGGGATGAACACTGAAGCTTTCTTT; CDR3 protein: CASSAMTGMNTEAFF
J gene: TRBJ2-3; clone size: NA; V gene: TRBV18; D gene: NA; CDR3 DNA: TGTGCCAGCTCGCTACAGGGTGGTGGCACAGATACGCAGTATTTT; CDR3 protein: CASSLQGGGTDTQYF
J gene: TRBJ2-1; clone size: NA; V gene: TRBV7-6; D gene: TRBD2; CDR3 DNA: TGTGCCAGCAGCTTATCGGGACTAGCGTCCTACAATGAGCAGTTCTTC; CDR3 protein: CASSLSGLASYNEQFF
J gene: TRBJ1-4; clone size: once; V gene: TRBV15; D gene: TRBD1; CDR3 DNA: TGTGCCACCAGCTCCCGGGGACAGGGGTTTAATGAAAAACTGTTTTTT; CDR3 protein: CATSSRGQGFNEKLFF
J gene: TRBJ1-2; clone size: NA; V gene: TRBV11-2; D gene: NA; CDR3 DNA: TGTGCCAGCAGCTTATTAACCGGAGGGCCCCATGGCTACACCTTC; CDR3 protein: CASSLLTGGPHGYTF
J gene: TRBJ2-1; clone size: NA; V gene: TRBV7-6; D gene: TRBD2; CDR3 DNA: TGTGCCAGCAAGGGTAGCGGGAGTTATGAGCAGTTCTTC; CDR3 protein: CASKGSGSYEQFF
J gene: TRBJ2-3; clone size: NA; V gene: TRBV5-4; D gene: TRBD1; CDR3 DNA: TGTGCCAGCAGCGCAACAGGGGTGAGAGATACGCAGTATTTT; CDR3 protein: CASSATGVRDTQYF
J gene: TRBJ1-4; clone size: NA; V gene: TRBV5-1; D gene: NA; CDR3 DNA: TGCGCCAGCAGCTTGGCCACGACAGCAACTAATGAAAAACTGTTTTTT; CDR3 protein: CASSLATTATNEKLFF
J gene: TRBJ1-1; clone size: NA; V gene: TRBV6-4; D gene: NA; CDR3 DNA: TGTGCCAGCAGTGATGAGGGGAACACTGAAGCTTTCTTT; CDR3 protein: CASSDEGNTEAFF
J gene: TRBJ2-7; clone size: NA; V gene: TRBV27; D gene: NA; CDR3 DNA: TGTGCCAGCAGTTTTGGGGGGAGTAATTCTTTGGAGCAGTACTTC; CDR3 protein: CASSFGGSNSLEQYF
J gene: TRBJ2-1; clone size: NA; V gene: TRBV5-1; D gene: NA; CDR3 DNA: TGCGCCAGCAGCTTGGTGGAGCGGCCCTACAATGAGCAGTTCTTC; CDR3 protein: CASSLVERPYNEQFF
J gene: TRBJ2-5; clone size: NA; V gene: TRBV7-2; D gene: NA; CDR3 DNA: TGTGCCAGCAGCTTTGCGGCGACCCAGTACTTC; CDR3 protein: CASSFAATQYF
J gene: TRBJ2-7; clone size: NA; V gene: TRBV14; D gene: TRBD1; CDR3 DNA: TGTGCCAGCAGCCAAGGGGGGACAGGGTTTCACGAGCAGTACTTC; CDR3 protein: CASSQGGTGFHEQYF
J gene: TRBJ2-4; clone size: NA; V gene: TRBV5-8; D gene: NA; CDR3 DNA: TGTGCCAGCAGCTTGACAGGGTCAGCCAAAAACATTCAGTACTTC; CDR3 protein: CASSLTGSAKNIQYF
J gene: TRBJ2-5; clone size: NA; V gene: TRBV27; D gene: TRBD2; CDR3 DNA: TGTGCCAGCAGTCCCCCCCGGACCCGGGAGGTGCAGCGGGGCCAAGAGACCCAGTACTTC; CDR3 protein: CASSPPRTREVQRGQETQYF
J gene: TRBJ2-2; clone size: NA; V gene: TRBV6-5; D gene: NA; CDR3 DNA: TGTGCCAGCAACCCGGTCGGGTCCGGGGAGCTGTTTTTT; CDR3 protein: CASNPVGSGELFF
J gene: TRBJ2-1; clone size: NA; V gene: TRBV19; D gene: NA; CDR3 DNA: TGTGCCAGTAGTATAGATCCTCCTAGTTTTATGAGTGAGCAGTTCTTC; CDR3 protein: CASSIDPPSFMSEQFF